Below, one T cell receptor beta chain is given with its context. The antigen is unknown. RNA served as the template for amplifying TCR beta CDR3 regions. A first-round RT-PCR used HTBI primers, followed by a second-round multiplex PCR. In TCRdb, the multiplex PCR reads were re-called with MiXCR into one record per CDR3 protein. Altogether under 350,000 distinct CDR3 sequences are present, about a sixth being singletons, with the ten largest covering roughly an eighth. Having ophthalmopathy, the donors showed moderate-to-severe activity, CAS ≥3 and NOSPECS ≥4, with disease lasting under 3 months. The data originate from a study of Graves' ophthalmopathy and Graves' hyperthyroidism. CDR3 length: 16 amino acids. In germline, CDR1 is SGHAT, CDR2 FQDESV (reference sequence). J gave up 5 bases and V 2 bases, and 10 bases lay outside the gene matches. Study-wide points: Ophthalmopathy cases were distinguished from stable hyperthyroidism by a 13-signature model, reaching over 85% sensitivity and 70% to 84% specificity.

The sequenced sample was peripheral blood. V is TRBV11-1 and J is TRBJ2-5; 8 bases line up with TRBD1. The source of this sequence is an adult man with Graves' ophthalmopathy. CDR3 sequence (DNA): TGTGCCAGCAGCTTACGTAGGACAGGGTCATTGGAGACCCAGTACTTC. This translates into CASSLRRTGSLETQYF. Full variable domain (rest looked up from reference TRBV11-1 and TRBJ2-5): EAEVAQSPRYKITEKSQAVAFWCDPISGHATLYWYRQILGQGPELLVQFQDESVVDDSQLPKDRFSAERLKGVDSTLKIQPAELGDSAMYLCASSLRRTGSLETQYFGPGTRLLVL.